These 30 T cell receptor beta chains were sequenced from one sample in a study of cytomegalovirus exposure and HLA in healthy donors. Researchers ran the PCR with 60 Vbeta and 13 Jbeta primers. The protocol was immunoSEQ multiplex PCR, while the TCRdb copy is restricted to in-frame clones and leaves out a portion. Of 100,000 to 150,000 clones in the sample, approximately 80% were seen once. The specimen was PBMCs. These receptors came from a man aged 50 to 59 in good health and CMV-seronegative.

The rearrangement links TRBV14 to TRBJ1-6, with 8 bases that match TRBD1. CDR3 length equals 14 residues. V trimming: 4 bases; J trimming: 9 bases; junction bases outside the gene matches: 5. Germline values: CDR1 SGHDN, CDR2 FVKESK. The CDR3 loop reads CASSPTGGSSPLHF. The DNA for the CDR3 is TGTGCCAGCAGCCCTACAGGGGGTAGTTCACCCCTCCACTTT.

This clone was observed a handful of times. The V and J genes are TRBV5-8 and TRBJ1-5, with 7 bases fitting TRBD1. V shed 7 bases, J shed 7 bases, and the junction held 8 bases outside the gene matches. The CDR3 has 13 residues. From germline, CDR1 is SGHTS and CDR2 YDEGEE. CDR3 in DNA: TGTGCCAGCCCCAGACAGGGACCACAGCCCCAGCATTTT. Its protein is CASPRQGPQPQHF.

This rearrangement joins TRBV5-1 to TRBJ2-2; no clear D gene. Trimming took off 0 bases at V and 3 bases at J, with 15 bases between the two ends. CDR3 length: 17 amino acids. The germline V gene encodes CDR1 SGHRS and CDR2 YFSETQ. CDR3 sequence reads: CASSLESLGRYTGELFF. CDR3 DNA sequence: TGCGCCAGCAGCTTGGAATCTCTGGGCCGATACACCGGGGAGCTGTTTTTT.

V gene TRBV7-6 combines with J gene TRBJ2-5, with TRBD2 matching 12 bases. The closer fit of TRBJ2-7 to the DNA end suggests the J call may be wrong. Germline CDR1 and CDR2: SGHVS and FNYEAQ. CDR3 length: 15 residues. CDR3 residues: CASSVLAGGPYEQYF. As DNA, the CDR3 is TGTGCCAGCAGCGTACTAGCGGGGGGCCCCTACGAGCAGTACTTC.

The chain has TRBV10-3 and TRBJ2-2; 7 nucleotides align to TRBD1. Germline CDR1 and CDR2: ENHRY and SYGVKD. CDR3 length: 17 residues. J was trimmed by 3 bases and V by 5 bases; bases with no gene match: 12. This CDR3 is CAISYRQGGFDTGELFF. In nucleotides, the CDR3 is TGTGCCATCAGTTATAGACAGGGCGGGTTTGACACCGGGGAGCTGTTTTTT.

This sequence joins TRBV7-2 and TRBJ2-5; D is undetermined. Trimming shortened V by 3 bases and J by 1 base, and 6 bases separated the two germline ends. Per the germline V gene, CDR1 is SGHTA and CDR2 is FQGNSA. CDR3 length: 13 residues. The chain's CDR3 is CASSLSLQETQYF. CDR3 nucleotides: TGTGCCAGCAGCTTGAGTCTCCAAGAGACCCAGTACTTC.

The chain has TRBV6-1 and TRBJ1-2; D not certain. V was trimmed by 0 bases and J by 8 bases, leaving 13 bases between them. There are 14 residues in the CDR3. Per germline, CDR1 MNHNS and CDR2 SASEGT. CDR3 sequence: CASSEARGNRGYTF. As DNA, the CDR3 is TGTGCCAGCAGTGAAGCGCGAGGCAATAGAGGCTACACCTTC.

The gene calls are TRBV13 and TRBJ1-2; D is possibly TRBD1 (6 bases). Germline V gene sequence: CDR1 PRHDT, CDR2 FYEKMQ (reference sequence). Trimming cost V 2 bases and J 6 bases, with 10 bases left between them. The CDR3 contains 13 residues. CDR3 protein: CASSLLGGHGYTF. The CDR3 DNA follows: TGTGCCAGCAGCTTATTAGGGGGACATGGCTACACCTTC.

Here the CDR3 DNA reads TGTGCCATCAGTCAAGCGCGGGGGGGCCAGTACGAGCAGTACGTC. This translates into CAISQARGGQYEQYV. This chain connects TRBV10-3 to TRBJ2-7, with 9 nucleotides matching TRBD2. V dropped 5 bases and J dropped 4; count of bases not matched to a gene: 9. Germline-derived CDR1 and CDR2 are ENHRY and SYGVKD. The CDR3 loop spans 15 amino acids.

This clone turned up a few times. The rearrangement links TRBV6-5 to TRBJ1-1, with TRBD1 as a possible D gene (6 bases). Germline assignment: CDR1 MNHEY and CDR2 SVGAGI. Trimming left V 6 bases short and J 0 bases short, with 14 bases between. CDR3 length: 15 amino acids. CDR3: CASSPGQRMNTEAFF. In DNA, the CDR3 is TGTGCCAGCAGCCCTGGACAGCGAATGAACACTGAAGCTTTCTTT.

The V call is TRBV6-5, the J call TRBJ1-4; TRBD1 is a possible D gene (6 bases). Trimming took 5 bases from V and 7 from J, leaving 17 bases between them. Germline V gene data show CDR1 as MNHEY and CDR2 as SVGAGI. This CDR3 contains 15 residues. This CDR3 is CASSPAQGQSEKLFF. CDR3 bases: TGTGCCAGCAGTCCCGCGCAGGGGCAAAGTGAAAAACTGTTTTTT.

The genes are TRBV21-1 and TRBJ2-5; TRBD2, the table's D call, was not compared with the DNA. TRBV21-1 is a known pseudogene. There are 17 residues in the CDR3. This CDR3 reads CASSKKLSGEVGETQYF. In DNA, the CDR3 is TGTGCCAGCAGCAAAAAGTTGAGCGGGGAGGTGGGAGAGACCCAGTACTTC.

There are a few counts of this clone. The rearrangement joins TRBV7-2 to TRBJ1-5; TRBD1 is a possible D gene (6 bases). With 4 bases removed from V and 4 bases from J, the gap between germline ends came to 11 bases. Germline loops: CDR1 SGHTA, CDR2 FQGNSA. This CDR3 has 14 residues. CDR3 protein: CASSSGTPNQPQHF. CDR3 nucleotides: TGTGCCAGCAGCTCCGGGACACCGAATCAGCCCCAGCATTTT.

In its sample, this clone was seen a few times. This chain uses TRBV7-2 with TRBJ1-5; the D is unclear. Trimming took off 3 bases at V and 2 bases at J, with 11 bases between the two ends. The CDR3 runs 15 residues. Germline lookup yields CDR1 SGHTA and CDR2 FQGNSA. The CDR3 is CASSFRSGGNQPQHF. Written as DNA, the CDR3 is TGTGCCAGCAGCTTCCGTTCCGGGGGCAATCAGCCCCAGCATTTT.

This clone was detected only a few times. CDR3 bases: TGTTGCGGACAGGGGGATTCTGGGGCCAACGTCCTGACTTTC. It codes for CCGQGDSGANVLTF. This chain links TRBV7-9 with TRBJ2-6; 10 bases match TRBD1. Germline values: CDR1 SEHNR, CDR2 FQNEAQ (reference sequence). The CDR3 extends over 14 amino acids.

The chain links TRBV29-1 to TRBJ2-7, with 11 bases identical to TRBD1. This CDR3 spans 13 amino acids. Germline CDR1 SQVTM, CDR2 ANQGSEA. The V segment lost 6 bases and the J segment 2 bases; nucleotides outside the gene matches: 3. The CDR3 DNA sequence: TGCAGCGTCCTGGGACAGGGGGCCTACGAGCAGTACTTC. Its translation: CSVLGQGAYEQYF.

CDR3 bases: TGTGCCAGCAGTGGCAGGGTCACTGAAGCTTTCTTT. This sequence encodes CASSGRVTEAFF. V and J are TRBV6-1 and TRBJ1-1; D perhaps matches TRBD1 (5 bases). V lost 4 bases, J lost 4 bases, and 7 bases lay in between. The CDR3 is made up of 12 amino acids. Per germline, CDR1 MNHNS and CDR2 SASEGT.

This clone was counted a few times. This sample includes further DNA sequences coding for the same CDR3. The CDR3 region is CASRTGGTDTQYF. The CDR3 region has the DNA TGTGCCAGCAGAACAGGGGGCACAGATACGCAGTATTTT. This chain links TRBV6-1 with TRBJ2-3; 7 bases match TRBD1. V dropped 6 bases and J dropped 1; count of bases not matched to a gene: 1. Looked up from germline, CDR1 is MNHNS and CDR2 is SASEGT. This CDR3 is 13 amino acids long.

This clone was recorded only once. This rearrangement joins TRBV19 to TRBJ2-1; D is unclear. Germline loops: CDR1 LNHDA, CDR2 SQIVND (reference sequence). V gave up 3 bases and J gave up 7 bases, with 10 bases separating them. The CDR3 is 13 amino acids. In DNA, the CDR3 is TGTGCCAGTAGTATTGGAGCCTCGAATGAGCAGTTCTTC. Residues: CASSIGASNEQFF.

CDR3 residues: CASRWTGNYEQYF. The CDR3 DNA reads TGTGCCAGCAGGTGGACAGGGAACTACGAGCAGTACTTC. This chain joins TRBV6-1 and TRBJ2-7, with 8 bases aligning to TRBD1. From germline, CDR1 is MNHNS and CDR2 SASEGT. With V trimmed by 6 bases and J by 3 bases, 4 bases remained unmatched. The CDR3 has 13 residues.

For this clone: A junction end diverges from the germline sequence, so it may reflect a read error. The chain couples TRBV7-9 to TRBJ1-2, with 7 nucleotides matching TRBD1. The germline gives CDR1 SEHNR, CDR2 FQNEAQ (reference sequence). The CDR3 extends over 13 amino acids. The CDR3 DNA reads as TGTTCCAGCAGCCAGACAGGGAACTATGGCTACACCTTC. It specifies CSSSQTGNYGYTF.

The rearrangement uses TRBV5-6 and TRBJ2-5; a weak D match, TRBD2 (7 bases). Looked up from germline, CDR1 is SGHDT and CDR2 is YYEEEE. The CDR3 consists of 16 residues. V was clipped by 2 bases and J by 6 bases, with 20 bases between them. DNA for the CDR3: TGTGCCAGCAGCTTTAGGGGCGGGGGCGCCAGACAGACCCAGTACTTC. It translates to CASSFRGGGARQTQYF.

The CDR3 DNA reads as TGTGCCAGCAGGAGGGGACAACTCTCTGGAAACACCATATATTTT. Protein product: CASRRGQLSGNTIYF. This rearrangement joins TRBV6-1 to TRBJ1-3, with a tentative D call TRBD1 (6 bases). The germline V gene encodes CDR1 MNHNS and CDR2 SASEGT. V was trimmed by 6 bases and J by 0 bases, leaving 12 bases between them. This CDR3 has 15 residues.

The chain couples TRBV5-1 to TRBJ1-3; D is unresolved. V shed 1 base and J shed 0 bases, with 11 bases lying between them. Germline CDR1 reads SGHRS; CDR2 reads YFSETQ. This CDR3 spans 16 amino acids. CDR3 bases: TGCGCCAGCAGCTTGTACGGACGGGACTCTGGAAACACCATATATTTT. It encodes CASSLYGRDSGNTIYF. Full variable domain (missing parts from reference TRBV5-1 and TRBJ1-3): KAGVTQTPRYLIKTRGQQVTLSCSPISGHRSVSWYQQTPGQGLQFLFEYFSETQRNKGNFPGRFSGRQFSNSRSEMNVSTLELGDSALYLCASSLYGRDSGNTIYFGEGSWLTVV.

This clone was recorded once. This chain uses TRBV6-1 with TRBJ2-3; 9 positions match TRBD2. After removal of 2 bases from V and 6 bases from J, the junction contained 6 bases not matched to a gene. This CDR3 comprises 15 residues. Germline CDR1 and CDR2: MNHNS and SASEGT. The CDR3 DNA reads TGTGCCAGCAGTGAACTAGCGGGGCCTCTGGATACGCAGTATTTT. Amino acids: CASSELAGPLDTQYF.

The chain uses TRBV18 and TRBJ2-2; D may be TRBD2 (5 bases). The length of the CDR3 is 16 residues. V was trimmed by 2 bases and J by 1 base, leaving 11 bases between them. CDR1 is KGHSH, CDR2 LQKENI, per germline. The CDR3 region has the DNA TGTGCCAGCTCACCAGAGGGCGCGCTGAACACCGGGGAGCTGTTTTTT. It translates to CASSPEGALNTGELFF.

The chain carries TRBV28 and TRBJ2-7, with 12 nucleotides matching TRBD1. The germline CDR1 and CDR2 sequences are MDHEN and SYDVKM. V dropped 4 bases and J dropped 4; count of bases not matched to a gene: 8. The CDR3 runs to 16 residues. The CDR3 sequence is CASSSPPGQGAYEQYV. DNA of the CDR3: TGTGCCAGCAGTTCTCCCCCGGGACAGGGGGCTTACGAGCAGTACGTC.

This sequence joins TRBV6-1 and TRBJ2-1; D remains ambiguous. The CDR3 is 11 residues long. The ends were cut back, 6 bases at V and 9 bases at J, with 9 bases in the middle. Germline CDR1 and CDR2: MNHNS and SASEGT. The CDR3 loop is CASRLSGEQFF. DNA of the CDR3: TGTGCCAGCAGGCTAAGTGGTGAGCAGTTCTTC.

With regard to this clone: At one end, the junction sequence differs from germline, possibly due to a read error. This CDR3 is also generated by other DNA sequences in the sample. The V call is TRBV4-2, the J call TRBJ2-3; 9 positions match TRBD2. Germline assignment: CDR1 LGHNA and CDR2 YNFKEQ. This CDR3 is 17 amino acids long. The CDR3 nucleotides are TGTGCCAGCAGCCAAGAGGACGCGGGGGGGCCGAAGGATACGCAGTACTTT. This codes for CASSQEDAGGPKDTQYF.

The chain uses TRBV6-5 and TRBJ1-1; D ambiguous. Germline V gene data show CDR1 as MNHEY and CDR2 as SVGAGI. Trimming stripped 6 bases from V and 1 base from J, with 12 bases between. CDR3 size: 14 residues. The CDR3 bases are TGTGCCAGCAGGAACAGTTGGGCGAACACTGAAGCTTTCTTT. Translation gives CASRNSWANTEAFF.